This T cell receptor beta chain originates from a study of blood T cell repertoires in COVID-19. Trimming cost V 2 bases and J 8 bases, with 16 bases left between them. The germline V gene has CDR1 MGHRA and CDR2 YSYEKL. The CDR3 totals 15 residues. The table came from immunoSEQ multiplex PCR; TCRdb's copy has only in-frame clones and leaves some out. The sample has about 200,000 clones; around 84% are singletons. The rearrangement links TRBV4-1 to TRBJ2-1, with D tentatively TRBD2 (6 bases). This receptor was taken from a human donor in a cohort sampled during active COVID-19. The specimen sequenced was peripheral blood. The CDR3 DNA reads TGCGCCAGCAGCCAAACATCCGGGAGCCGAGATGAGCAGTTCTTC. This translates into CASSQTSGSRDEQFF.